The 30 T cell receptor beta chains listed next were all sequenced from one sample in a study of CD8 T cells in ankylosing spondylitis. TCRdb reanalysed the 5' RACE reads using MiXCR and keeps one entry per CDR3 protein. This table has approximately 200,000 distinct CDR3 sequences, under 15% appearing once. The material sequenced was blood, either unsorted or a sorted T cell fraction (not recorded which). The receptors were sampled from a female donor with ankylosing spondylitis or in good health (not recorded which).

This clonotype was seen a few times. The chain carries TRBV12-3 or TRBV12-4 and TRBJ2-1; 9 bases match TRBD1. The trim removed 3 bases at V and 5 bases at J, leaving 14 bases unmatched. This CDR3 is built from 18 residues. The CDR3 sequence: CASSFWTGANRKNNEQFF. The CDR3 region has the DNA TGTGCCAGCAGTTTTTGGACAGGGGCTAATAGAAAGAACAATGAGCAGTTCTTC.

This clonotype occurred a few times. The chain recombines TRBV7-2 with TRBJ1-3; D is uncertain. V gave up 1 base and J gave up 4 bases, with 8 bases separating them. The CDR3 has 14 amino acids. Germline V lookup: CDR1 SGHTA, CDR2 FQGNSA. The CDR3 DNA sequence: TGTGCCAGCAGCTTAGGGCAGAGAGGAAACACCATATATTTT. Its protein is CASSLGQRGNTIYF.

In regard to this clonotype: A read error is possible here, since a much larger clone lies one base away. The V gene is TRBV2, the J gene TRBJ2-5, with 8 positions matching TRBD1. This CDR3 region has 14 residues. Germline V gene lookup returns CDR1 SNHLY and CDR2 FYNNEI. The CDR3 sequence: CASIGFTGGEAQYF. The CDR3 nucleotides read TGTGCCAGCATTGGTTTCACAGGGGGAGAGGCCCAGTACTTC.

This clonotype was detected many times. The rearrangement uses TRBV12-3 or TRBV12-4 and TRBJ2-4; 8 bases line up with TRBD2. This CDR3 has 13 residues. J gave up 6 bases and V 5 bases, and 3 bases lay outside the gene matches. The CDR3 coding sequence is TGTGCCAGCAGTCCGGGACTAGGAAACATTCAGTACTTC. Residues: CASSPGLGNIQYF.

There are a few counts of this clonotype. The junction departs from germline at one end; a sequencing error may be responsible. The chain is built from TRBV27 and TRBJ2-7; perhaps TRBD1 as D (5 bases). Germline CDR1 MNHEY, CDR2 SMNVEV (reference sequence). The CDR3 is 12 amino acids. The CDR3 spells CAGSPQGYEQYF. In DNA form, the CDR3 reads TGTGCCGGCAGTCCCCAGGGATACGAGCAGTACTTC.

This clonotype has a count of ten or more. The V gene is TRBV29-1, the J gene TRBJ2-2; D ambiguous. V was pared by 3 bases and J by 0 bases, with 8 bases between. This CDR3 spans 14 amino acids. Germline CDR1 is SQVTM and CDR2 is ANQGSEA. The DNA for the CDR3 is TGCAGCGTTGAGGTGCAGGCGAACACCGGGGAGCTGTTTTTT. This encodes CSVEVQANTGELFF.

This clonotype was seen ten or more times. The rearrangement joins TRBV7-9 to TRBJ1-2; no reliable D call. V was trimmed by 3 bases and J by 12 bases, leaving 20 bases between them. The CDR3 is 14 residues long. The V gene's germline CDR1 is SEHNR and CDR2 FQNEAQ (reference sequence). The CDR3: CASSLRNSVGSDTF. Written as DNA, the CDR3 is TGTGCCAGCAGCTTGCGAAACTCAGTCGGGTCTGACACCTTC. Looking up the rest from reference TRBV7-9 and TRBJ1-2 gives the full variable domain: DTGVSQNPRHKITKRGQNVTFRCDPISEHNRLYWYRQTLGQGPEFLTYFQNEAQLEKSRLLSDRFSAERPKGSFSTLEIQRTEQGDSAMYLCASSLRNSVGSDTFGSGTRLTVV.

There are a few counts of this clonotype. The germline gene is not matched at one end of the junction; a read error may be the cause. This chain links TRBV20-1 with TRBJ2-1; the D gene is possibly TRBD2 (5 bases). There are 17 residues in the CDR3. Germline loops: CDR1 DFQATT, CDR2 SNEGSKA (reference sequence). Here the CDR3 reads CCARDLSFGSSYNEQFF. In nucleotides, the CDR3 is TGCTGTGCTAGAGACCTCTCCTTTGGGAGCTCCTACAATGAGCAGTTCTTC.

The CDR3, as DNA: TGCGCCAGAAATGGCGGCAGGTCACCACTTCAGCCCCAGCATTTT. This sequence encodes CARNGGRSPLQPQHF. The chain recombines TRBV10-2 with TRBJ1-5; unclear D gene. Germline V gives CDR1 WSHSY, CDR2 SAAADI. The CDR3 has 15 amino acids. V lost 9 bases, J lost 6 bases, and 21 bases lay in between.

The chain recombines TRBV4-3 with TRBJ2-1; maybe TRBD2 (5 bases). The germline CDR1 and CDR2 sequences are LGHNA and YSLEER. The V and J ends lost 0 bases and 6 bases respectively, with 18 bases between them. This CDR3 has 17 residues. The CDR3 DNA reads as TGCGCCAGCAGCCAAGATCGGGGAATAGACTTCTTCAATGAGCAGTTCTTC. Translated, it gives CASSQDRGIDFFNEQFF.

This clonotype was seen many times. This chain links TRBV11-2 with TRBJ1-1, with TRBD1 identical over 9 bases. The CDR3 spans 19 residues. Germline-derived CDR1 and CDR2 are SGHAT and FQNNGV. V shed 2 bases, J shed 0 bases, and the junction held 13 bases outside the gene matches. The CDR3 sequence: CASSLKGTGTGYLNTEAFF. Written as DNA, the CDR3 is TGTGCCAGCAGCTTAAAGGGAACCGGGACAGGGTACCTGAACACTGAAGCTTTCTTT.

In this sample, this clonotype turned up a few times. Here the CDR3 DNA reads TGCAGTGCTAGGTGGGACAGGACCCGGGGAGTTGGAAAACTGTTTTTT. The encoded protein is CSARWDRTRGVGKLFF. This chain uses TRBV20-1 with TRBJ1-4; 8 bases match TRBD1. J gave up 10 bases and V 3 bases, and 16 bases lay outside the gene matches. Germline lookup yields CDR1 DFQATT and CDR2 SNEGSKA (reference sequence). The CDR3 has 16 residues.

The chain has TRBV10-3 and TRBJ2-7; D gene unclear. The germline V gene has CDR1 ENHRY and CDR2 SYGVKD. The CDR3 is made up of 11 amino acids. The V and J ends lost 2 bases and 12 bases respectively, with 11 bases between them. The CDR3 DNA is TGTGCCATCAGTGAGGAAAGTCGACCGTACTTC. Its protein product is CAISEESRPYF.

This clonotype was seen a few times. The chain links TRBV9 to TRBJ1-2; no definite D call. The V end lost 0 bases, the J end lost 0 bases, and 9 bases lay between the germline ends. This CDR3 spans 15 amino acids. CDR1 is SGDLS, CDR2 YYNGEE, per germline. CDR3: CASSVAPDSNYGYTF. The DNA for the CDR3 is TGTGCCAGCAGCGTAGCTCCAGATTCTAACTATGGCTACACCTTC.

The chain couples TRBV6-4 to TRBJ2-2; a weak D match, TRBD2 (5 bases). With 2 bases removed from V and 2 bases from J, the gap between germline ends came to 9 bases. The length of the CDR3 is 15 residues. Germline-derived CDR1 and CDR2 are MRHNA and SNTAGT. The CDR3 region has the DNA TGTGCCAGCAGTGACAAGGAGGACAACACCGGGGAGCTGTTTTTT. This codes for CASSDKEDNTGELFF.

This chain's CDR3 is CSVMTGSGPYEQYF. In DNA, the CDR3 is TGCAGCGTCATGACGGGCAGTGGGCCCTACGAGCAGTACTTC. The rearrangement joins TRBV29-1 to TRBJ2-7; D is unresolved. V was cut by 6 bases and J by 2 bases, with 17 bases left in between. The CDR3 has 14 residues. Germline CDR1 SQVTM, CDR2 ANQGSEA.

In its sample, this clonotype was seen many times. The chain is built from TRBV6-2 or TRBV6-3 and TRBJ2-2, with 7 bases fitting TRBD2. The V gene end was trimmed by 1 base and the J gene end by 0 bases; junction bases not matched to a gene: 5. CDR3 length equals 17 residues. CDR1 is MNHEY, CDR2 SVGEGT, per germline. The CDR3 DNA sequence: TGTGCCAGCAGTTACTGGGCGGGAGCACCGAACACCGGGGAGCTGTTTTTT. Residues: CASSYWAGAPNTGELFF.

Many counts were recorded for this clonotype. J is TRBJ2-1 and V is TRBV12-3 or TRBV12-4; 10 bases line up with TRBD2. This CDR3 is built from 15 residues. The V and J ends lost 2 bases and 8 bases, in that order; junction bases with no gene match: 6. The CDR3 here is CASSLTASGSHEQFF. CDR3 sequence (DNA): TGTGCCAGCAGTTTAACGGCTAGCGGGAGTCATGAGCAGTTCTTC.

This clonotype was recorded many times. This rearrangement joins TRBV9 to TRBJ2-7; the match to TRBD2 covers 7 bases. Germline values: CDR1 SGDLS, CDR2 YYNGEE. Unmatched junction bases numbered 8, after V lost 4 bases and J lost 1 base. The CDR3 has 15 amino acids. The CDR3 protein is CASSRAASGSYEQYF. In nucleotides, the CDR3 is TGTGCCAGCAGCCGCGCGGCTAGCGGTTCCTACGAGCAGTACTTC.

At least ten counts were recorded for this clonotype. The rearrangement uses TRBV6-1 and TRBJ2-1, with 7 bases aligning to TRBD2. Germline V gene lookup returns CDR1 MNHNS and CDR2 SASEGT. V lost 5 bases and J lost 8; bases outside the gene matches: 18. This CDR3 region has 17 residues. The CDR3 nucleotides read TGTGCCAGCAGTCCCACCCAGTGGGAGGGCCAAGTATATGAGCAGTTCTTC. It yields the protein CASSPTQWEGQVYEQFF.

This clonotype was seen a handful of times. V and J are TRBV6-4 and TRBJ2-1, with TRBD1 matching 7 bases. The CDR3 has 13 amino acids. In germline, CDR1 is MRHNA, CDR2 SNTAGT. The V segment lost 6 bases and the J segment 5 bases; nucleotides outside the gene matches: 4. The CDR3 nucleotides read TGTGCCAGCAGAAGAGACAGGGACAATGAGCAGTTCTTC. As protein: CASRRDRDNEQFF.

This clonotype has at least ten counts. V gene TRBV29-1 combines with J gene TRBJ1-4; the D is unclear. The CDR3 loop spans 14 amino acids. The V gene lost 0 bases and the J gene lost 4 bases, with 9 bases spanning the gap. CDR1 is SQVTM, CDR2 ANQGSEA, per germline. The CDR3 DNA reads as TGCAGCGTTGAAGATAGACTTGGTAATGAAAAACTGTTTTTT. As protein: CSVEDRLGNEKLFF.

In this sample, this clonotype turned up many times. The V gene is TRBV6-1, the J gene TRBJ1-3; D unclear. Trimming removed 2 bases at V and 1 base at J, with 9 bases between. This CDR3 has 15 residues. Germline V lookup: CDR1 MNHNS, CDR2 SASEGT. DNA of the CDR3: TGTGCCAGCAGTGAACTCGCGGGATCTGGAAACACCATATATTTT. This encodes CASSELAGSGNTIYF.

The J gene is TRBJ1-5, the V gene TRBV18; TRBD1 is a possible D gene (5 bases). Trimming removed 2 bases at V and 1 base at J, with 9 bases between. The CDR3 has 15 amino acids. Per the germline V gene, CDR1 is KGHSH and CDR2 is LQKENI. In DNA form, the CDR3 reads TGTGCCAGCTCACCAGGACGACAGAGCAATCAGCCCCAGCATTTT. It is translated as CASSPGRQSNQPQHF.

This clonotype was observed a few times. The V gene is TRBV29-1, the J gene TRBJ2-1; tentative D call: TRBD2 (6 bases). This CDR3 comprises 14 residues. The germline gives CDR1 SQVTM, CDR2 ANQGSEA. The ends were cut back, 6 bases at V and 5 bases at J, with 17 bases in the middle. For the CDR3, the DNA is TGCAGCGTGCGGGGATATTTAACTGACAATGAGCAGTTCTTC. Protein product: CSVRGYLTDNEQFF.

This clonotype was recorded a few times. A clone one base away is much larger, so this may be a read error. CDR3 nucleotide sequence: TGTGCCAGCAGCCAAGATCTTGGCGGGTCCGAGCAGTACTTC. As protein: CASSQDLGGSEQYF. The gene calls are TRBV4-2 and TRBJ2-7; a weak D match, TRBD2 (5 bases). V was pared by 0 bases and J by 6 bases, with 12 bases between. Germline CDR1 is LGHNA and CDR2 is YNFKEQ. The CDR3 is made up of 14 amino acids.

The CDR3 loop reads CSVETGRDTEAFF. The CDR3 DNA follows: TGCAGCGTTGAGACTGGGAGGGACACTGAAGCTTTCTTT. The chain employs TRBV29-1 and TRBJ1-1; unclear D gene. This CDR3 is built from 13 residues. Trimming took 3 bases from V and 3 from J, leaving 11 bases between them. Germline CDR1 is SQVTM and CDR2 is ANQGSEA.

This clonotype was seen at least ten times. The chain joins TRBV9 to TRBJ2-7; D might be TRBD1 (5 bases). The CDR3 length is 14 residues. The V end lost 0 bases, the J end lost 1 base, and 8 bases lay between the germline ends. Germline V gives CDR1 SGDLS, CDR2 YYNGEE. In nucleotides, the CDR3 is TGTGCCAGCAGCGTAGACCAGGGATCCTACGAGCAGTACTTC. It is translated as CASSVDQGSYEQYF.

In its sample, this clonotype was seen many times. V and J are TRBV29-1 and TRBJ2-2; the match to TRBD2 covers 14 bases. Germline V gene lookup returns CDR1 SQVTM and CDR2 ANQGSEA. With 1 base clipped from V and 4 bases from J, the junction kept 8 bases outside the gene matches. This CDR3 is built from 18 residues. CDR3 DNA: TGCAGCGTTGAAGCCGGGACTAGCGGGAGACGGAGCACCGGGGAGCTGTTTTTT. This sequence encodes CSVEAGTSGRRSTGELFF.

This clonotype came up a few times. The rearrangement joins TRBV5-1 to TRBJ2-7, with 9 nucleotides matching TRBD2. V lost 1 base and J lost 5; bases outside the gene matches: 1. Germline V lookup: CDR1 SGHRS, CDR2 YFSETQ. The CDR3 has 13 residues. Here the CDR3 reads CASSLLAGNEQYF. The CDR3 DNA reads TGCGCCAGCAGCTTGCTAGCGGGAAACGAGCAGTACTTC.